These 3 T cell receptor beta chains came from one sample sequenced in a study of shared clonotypes between healthy human individuals (dated by TCRdb to 2020 to 2022). Libraries were made using the immunoSEQ multiplex PCR assay. Not all clones reach the TCRdb copy of this immuneACCESS table, which keeps in-frame sequences only. Checked studies attribute under half of the gap to unresolved V genes and leave the rest unexplained. This sample lists 2 million to 2.5 million clones; 90% to 95% were detected once. About 0.39% of the sample is in the top ten clones. Sample: naive CD4+ T cells from PBMCs. The cell subset or site label of this sample denotes: CD45RA+ positively selected. The receptors shown here come from a man aged 18 to 35 in good health. Some clones in this sample may be carry-over from other donors' samples.

The chain combines TRBV5-1 with TRBJ2-1; D call uncertain. This CDR3 contains 14 residues. Trimming cost V 0 bases and J 5 bases, with 9 bases left between them. Germline V gene lookup returns CDR1 SGHRS and CDR2 YFSETQ. CDR3 DNA: TGCGCCAGCAGCTTGGCTCCGGAAAACAATGAGCAGTTCTTC. Its protein is CASSLAPENNEQFF. Variable domain in full (rest from reference TRBV5-1 and TRBJ2-1): KAGVTQTPRYLIKTRGQQVTLSCSPISGHRSVSWYQQTPGQGLQFLFEYFSETQRNKGNFPGRFSGRQFSNSRSEMNVSTLELGDSALYLCASSLAPENNEQFFGPGTRLTVL.

This clone was found once. The CDR3 spells CASSQAGPTGELFF. In nucleotides, the CDR3 is TGTGCCAGCAGCCAAGCGGGGCCCACCGGGGAGCTGTTTTTT. The chain carries TRBV4-2 and TRBJ2-2; D may match TRBD1 or TRBD2 (5 bases each). CDR3 size: 14 residues. Trimming cost V 1 base and J 4 bases, with 7 bases left between them. The germline gives CDR1 LGHNA, CDR2 YNFKEQ.

This chain connects TRBV15 to TRBJ2-7; D may be TRBD2 (6 bases). Germline values: CDR1 LNHNV, CDR2 YYDKDF (reference sequence). The CDR3 extends over 16 amino acids. Trimming stripped 2 bases from V and 0 bases from J, with 14 bases between. The CDR3 sequence is CATSRRAGSNSYEQYF. CDR3 coding DNA: TGTGCCACCAGCAGAAGGGCGGGGAGTAACTCCTACGAGCAGTACTTC.